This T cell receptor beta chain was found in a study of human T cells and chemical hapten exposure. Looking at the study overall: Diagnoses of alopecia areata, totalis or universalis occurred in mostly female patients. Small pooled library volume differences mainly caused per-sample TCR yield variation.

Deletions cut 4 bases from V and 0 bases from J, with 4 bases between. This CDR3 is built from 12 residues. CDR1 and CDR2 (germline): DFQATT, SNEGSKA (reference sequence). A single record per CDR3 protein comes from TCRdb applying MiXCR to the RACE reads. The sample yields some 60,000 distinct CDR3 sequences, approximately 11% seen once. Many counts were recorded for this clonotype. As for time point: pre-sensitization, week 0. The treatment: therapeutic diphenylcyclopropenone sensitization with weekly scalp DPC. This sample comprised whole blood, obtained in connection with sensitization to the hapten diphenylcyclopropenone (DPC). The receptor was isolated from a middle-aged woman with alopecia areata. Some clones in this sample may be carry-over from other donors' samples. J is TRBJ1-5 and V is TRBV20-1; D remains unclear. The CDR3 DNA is TGCAGTGCTACCCATAGCAATCAGCCCCAGCATTTT. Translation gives CSATHSNQPQHF.